The T cell receptor beta chain described here comes from a study of shared clonotypes between healthy human individuals. Sequencing was performed with immunoSEQ multiplex PCR; in TCRdb, only in-frame clones are kept and a portion is missing. The sample has over a million clones, roughly 95% seen once. The germline V gene encodes CDR1 LNHNV and CDR2 YYDKDF (reference sequence). The germline V and J ends were trimmed by 0 bases and 0 bases, with 2 bases remaining between them. The length of the CDR3 is 13 residues. Regarding this clone: At the DNA level, this CDR3 is encoded by other sequences in the same sample as well.

The chain recombines TRBV15 with TRBJ2-5; D gene ambiguous. The sequenced material came from naive CD4+ T cells sorted from blood. Subset: CD45RA+ positively selected. The TCR sequence derives from a man aged 25-45 years in good health. In DNA form, the CDR3 reads TGTGCCACCAGCAGAGAGTACCAAGAGACCCAGTACTTC. It translates to CATSREYQETQYF. Filled out from reference TRBV15 and TRBJ2-5, the complete variable domain reads DAMVIQNPRYQVTQFGKPVTLSCSQTLNHNVMYWYQQKSSQAPKLLFHYYDKDFNNEADTPDNFQSRRPNTSFCFLDIRSPGLGDTAMYLCATSREYQETQYFGPGTRLLVL.